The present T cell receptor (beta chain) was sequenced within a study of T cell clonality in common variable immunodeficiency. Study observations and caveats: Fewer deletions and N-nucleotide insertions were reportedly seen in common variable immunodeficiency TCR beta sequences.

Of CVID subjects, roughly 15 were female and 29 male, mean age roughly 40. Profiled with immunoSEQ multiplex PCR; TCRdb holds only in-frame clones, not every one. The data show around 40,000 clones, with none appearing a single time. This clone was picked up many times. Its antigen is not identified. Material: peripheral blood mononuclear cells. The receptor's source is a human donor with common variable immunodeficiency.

The CDR3 DNA, read in part, is TGTGCCTGGAATCGCGGGACTAGCGTCAATGAG. Translation gives CAWNRGTSVNE. The CDR3 in its entirety is CAWNRGTSVNEQFF. The chain combines TRBV30 with TRBJ2-1; 10 bases map to TRBD2. The CDR3 is cut off 3 residues early in the read; its end comes from the germline J gene. The CDR3 is 14 residues long. V dropped 4 bases and J dropped 6; count of bases not matched to a gene: 6. Looked up from germline, CDR1 is GTSNPN and CDR2 is SVGIG (reference sequence).